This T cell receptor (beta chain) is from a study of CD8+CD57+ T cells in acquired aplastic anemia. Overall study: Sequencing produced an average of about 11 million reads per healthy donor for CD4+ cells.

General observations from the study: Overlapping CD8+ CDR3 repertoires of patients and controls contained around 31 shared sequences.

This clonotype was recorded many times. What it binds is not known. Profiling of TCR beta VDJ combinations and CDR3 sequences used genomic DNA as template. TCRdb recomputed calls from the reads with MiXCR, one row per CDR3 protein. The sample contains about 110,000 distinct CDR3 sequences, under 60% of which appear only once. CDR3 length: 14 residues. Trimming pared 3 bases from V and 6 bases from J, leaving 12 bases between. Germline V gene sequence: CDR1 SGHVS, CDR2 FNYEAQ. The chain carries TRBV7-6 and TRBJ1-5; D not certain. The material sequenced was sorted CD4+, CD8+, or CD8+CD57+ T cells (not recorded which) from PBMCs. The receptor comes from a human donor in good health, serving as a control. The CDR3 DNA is TGTGCCAGCAGCTTGACCCCCGGAAGTCAGCCCCAGCATTTT. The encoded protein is CASSLTPGSQPQHF.